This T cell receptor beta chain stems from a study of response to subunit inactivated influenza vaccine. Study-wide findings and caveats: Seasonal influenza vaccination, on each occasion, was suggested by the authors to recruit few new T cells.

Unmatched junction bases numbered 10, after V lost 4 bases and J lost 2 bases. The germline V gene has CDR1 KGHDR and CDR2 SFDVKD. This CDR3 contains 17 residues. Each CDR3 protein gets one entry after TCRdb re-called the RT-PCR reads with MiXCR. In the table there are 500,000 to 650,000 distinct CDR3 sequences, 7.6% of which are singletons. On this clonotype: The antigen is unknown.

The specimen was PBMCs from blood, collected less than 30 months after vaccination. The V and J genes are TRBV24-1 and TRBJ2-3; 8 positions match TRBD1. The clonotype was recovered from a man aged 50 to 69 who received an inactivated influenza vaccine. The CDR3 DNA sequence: TGTGCCACCAGTGACAGCCGGACAGGGCGGTCCACAGATACGCAGTATTTT. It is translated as CATSDSRTGRSTDTQYF.